One sample yielded the 9 T cell receptor beta chains listed below, sequenced in a study of OX40 agonist ivuxolimab in advanced cancers. The method was immunoSEQ multiplex PCR; TCRdb's version includes in-frame clones alone and lacks a portion of them. The sample lists tens of thousands of clones, 88% occurring once. The sequenced sample was CD4+ or CD8+ T cells sorted from blood, obtained in a trial of the OX40 agonist ivuxolimab. These receptor sequences come from an adult with an advanced solid tumor such as melanoma, head and neck, liver or kidney cancer.

In this sample, this clone turned up a few times. The V and J genes are TRBV20-1 and TRBJ2-1, with unresolved D. The CDR3 has 11 amino acids. Germline V CDR1 and CDR2: DFQATT, SNEGSKA (reference sequence). CDR3: CNPRTNNEQFF. The CDR3 DNA follows: TGCAATCCCCGTACTAACAATGAGCAGTTCTTC.

This chain uses TRBV18 with TRBJ1-2; perhaps TRBD1 as D (6 bases). CDR3 length equals 14 residues. The germline V and J ends were trimmed by 5 bases and 6 bases, with 16 bases remaining between them. CDR1 KGHSH and CDR2 LQKENI come from the germline V gene. CDR3 nucleotides: TGTGCCAGCTCAGGGGACACGAGAGCCGATGGCTACACCTTC. As protein: CASSGDTRADGYTF.

The chain joins TRBV18 to TRBJ1-5; 7 bases fit TRBD1. This CDR3 is 15 amino acids long. The germline V gene encodes CDR1 KGHSH and CDR2 LQKENI. V trimming: 4 bases; J trimming: 3 bases; junction bases outside the gene matches: 6. CDR3 protein: CASSQGQKSNQPQHF. In DNA, the CDR3 is TGTGCCAGCTCACAGGGACAGAAATCCAATCAGCCCCAGCATTTT.

The chain combines TRBV18 with TRBJ2-2, with 7 bases that match TRBD1. Germline V gene lookup returns CDR1 KGHSH and CDR2 LQKENI. Germline trimming cut 3 bases from V and 3 bases from J; bases unmatched to any gene: 10. There are 17 residues in the CDR3. The CDR3 nucleotides read TGTGCCAGCTCACCCCTACCCCGGGACAGCTACACCGGGGAGCTGTTTTTT. The encoded protein is CASSPLPRDSYTGELFF.

The genes are TRBV15 and TRBJ1-3; D is ambiguous. The V gene lost 0 bases and the J gene lost 7 bases, with 4 bases spanning the gap. This CDR3 comprises 12 residues. Germline V gene lookup returns CDR1 LNHNV and CDR2 YYDKDF (reference sequence). CDR3 DNA sequence: TGTGCCACCAGCAGAGATCCCAACACCATATATTTT. This codes for CATSRDPNTIYF.

The V gene is TRBV27, the J gene TRBJ2-2; TRBD2 agrees at 8 bases. The CDR3 contains 20 residues. Germline CDR1 reads MNHEY; CDR2 reads SMNVEV (reference sequence). V lost 6 bases, J lost 9 bases, and 27 bases stayed unmatched. CDR3 protein: CASRRSGIGVLAGRSRELFF. CDR3 sequence (DNA): TGTGCCAGCAGACGTAGTGGGATTGGTGTTCTAGCGGGCCGGTCCCGGGAGCTGTTTTTT.

The count of this clone is one. The chain couples TRBV18 to TRBJ2-5; possibly TRBD2 for D (5 bases). CDR1 and CDR2 (germline): KGHSH, LQKENI. Trimming took 2 bases from V and 5 from J, leaving 9 bases between them. CDR3 length: 13 residues. CDR3 amino acids: CASSPGSTETQYF. The CDR3 bases are TGTGCCAGCTCACCAGGGAGTACTGAGACCCAGTACTTC.

This clone was seen once. This chain connects TRBV6-5 to TRBJ1-5, with 12 bases that match TRBD1. This CDR3 is built from 15 residues. V shed 6 bases and J 5 bases; nucleotides not matched to a gene: 5. Germline V gene sequence: CDR1 MNHEY, CDR2 SVGAGI. CDR3 loop: CASSQGQGAHQPQHF. The CDR3 DNA reads as TGTGCCAGCAGCCAGGGACAGGGGGCGCATCAGCCCCAGCATTTT.

This chain's CDR3 is CASSYEGQGFGNTIYF. For the CDR3, the DNA is TGTGCCAGCAGTTACGAGGGACAGGGATTTGGAAACACCATATATTTT. The chain combines TRBV6-6 with TRBJ1-3; 9 nucleotides line up with TRBD1. Germline V lookup: CDR1 MNHNY, CDR2 SVGAGI (reference sequence). V dropped 2 bases and J dropped 3; count of bases not matched to a gene: 5. The CDR3 is made up of 16 amino acids.